Shown below are 32 T cell receptor beta chains from a single sample sequenced in a study of blood T cell repertoires in COVID-19. Clones were sequenced by immunoSEQ multiplex PCR, and TCRdb holds only the in-frame ones, with some missing. Here the sample spans under 150,000 clones, approximately 81% being singletons. Material for sequencing was peripheral blood. All receptors come from a human donor in a cohort sampled during active COVID-19.

About this clone: One end of the junction fails to match germline, which may point to a read error. This chain connects TRBV5-3 to TRBJ2-7, with D perhaps TRBD2 (6 bases). TRBV5-3 is recorded as an ORF, its role being uncertain. The length of the CDR3 is 13 residues. For the CDR3, the DNA is TGCAGGACCCCACTTGTGGGGGGCTACGAGCAGTACTTC. Translation: CRTPLVGGYEQYF.

This chain's CDR3 is CASTRGRDSPLHF. As DNA, the CDR3 is TGTGCCAGCACACGAGGAAGAGATTCACCCCTCCACTTT. This chain joins TRBV2 and TRBJ1-6; no clear D gene. The CDR3 has 13 amino acids. The germline CDR1 and CDR2 sequences are SNHLY and FYNNEI. V was cut by 7 bases and J by 8 bases, with 12 bases left in between.

This clone appeared a single time. The chain couples TRBV7-9 to TRBJ2-2, with D possibly TRBD1 on 5 matching bases. This CDR3 has 14 residues. In germline, CDR1 is SEHNR, CDR2 FQNEAQ (reference sequence). V was cut by 7 bases and J by 4 bases, with 13 bases left in between. The CDR3 sequence: CASNSGKLTGELFF. The DNA for the CDR3 is TGTGCCAGCAATTCAGGGAAGCTCACCGGGGAGCTGTTTTTT.

V is TRBV6-5 and J is TRBJ1-5, with TRBD1 matching over 10 bases. CDR1 is MNHEY and CDR2 is SVGAGI in the germline V gene. The CDR3 spans 14 residues. J gave up 6 bases and V 6 bases, and 5 bases lay outside the gene matches. Written as DNA, the CDR3 is TGTGCCAGCAGGGGGACAGGGGAGGTTCAGCCCCAGCATTTT. Translation gives CASRGTGEVQPQHF.

The chain combines TRBV9 with TRBJ2-1; no firm D call. Germline-derived CDR1 and CDR2 are SGDLS and YYNGEE. V lost 7 bases and J lost 7, with 9 bases in between. The CDR3 has 11 amino acids. CDR3 nucleotides: TGTGCCAGCGGTAACTATAATGAGCAGTTCTTC. Amino acid sequence: CASGNYNEQFF.

This rearrangement joins TRBV24-1 to TRBJ2-1, with a possible D match to TRBD1 (6 bases). Germline loops: CDR1 KGHDR, CDR2 SFDVKD. Trimming shortened V by 8 bases and J by 7 bases, and 14 bases separated the two germline ends. This CDR3 region has 13 residues. The DNA of the CDR3 is TGTGCCACCATGGGGGCAAACGGTAATGAGCAGTTCTTC. It yields the protein CATMGANGNEQFF.

The chain uses TRBV5-1 and TRBJ2-3; 7 nucleotides match TRBD1. The CDR3 length is 15 residues. V lost 4 bases and J lost 4; bases outside the gene matches: 9. Per germline, CDR1 SGHRS and CDR2 YFSETQ. The CDR3 is CASSPGQFYADTQYF. CDR3 nucleotides: TGCGCCAGCAGCCCGGGACAGTTTTATGCAGATACGCAGTATTTT.

The chain is built from TRBV27 and TRBJ2-1; no definite D call. This CDR3 contains 14 residues. Germline V gene sequence: CDR1 MNHEY, CDR2 SMNVEV (reference sequence). Trimming left V 8 bases short and J 0 bases short, with 11 bases between. CDR3 protein: CASGPISSYNEQFF. CDR3 nucleotides: TGTGCCAGCGGGCCGATTAGCTCCTACAATGAGCAGTTCTTC.

The chain employs TRBV6-6 and TRBJ1-4, with a possible D match to TRBD1 (5 bases). Trimming removed 6 bases from V and 7 bases from J, with 15 bases in between. CDR1 and CDR2 (germline): MNHNY, SVGAGI (reference sequence). This CDR3 has 14 residues. The CDR3 here is CASSRDQGSEKLFF. CDR3 DNA: TGTGCCAGCAGCCGCGACCAGGGTTCTGAAAAACTGTTTTTT.

This clone was picked up a small number of times. The chain couples TRBV7-6 to TRBJ2-7; a possible D gene is TRBD1 (6 bases). CDR1 and CDR2 (germline): SGHVS, FNYEAQ. Trimming pared 1 base from V and 2 bases from J, leaving 12 bases between. CDR3 length: 15 amino acids. The CDR3 loop reads CASSLDASGAYEQYF. The CDR3 region has the DNA TGTGCCAGCAGCTTAGATGCCTCAGGGGCCTACGAGCAGTACTTC.

V usage is TRBV7-2 and J usage is TRBJ1-5; possible D gene TRBD1, 5 bases. The CDR3 consists of 14 residues. Per germline, CDR1 SGHTA and CDR2 FQGNSA. Trimming left V 2 bases short and J 9 bases short, with 14 bases between. The CDR3 sequence: CASSLWRGGGPQHF. Here the CDR3 DNA reads TGTGCCAGCAGCTTATGGCGGGGTGGGGGGCCCCAGCATTTT.

The J gene is TRBJ2-1, the V gene TRBV24-1; possible D gene TRBD2, 6 bases. The CDR3 totals 13 residues. CDR1 and CDR2 (germline): KGHDR, SFDVKD. V shed 4 bases and J shed 9 bases, with 12 bases lying between them. The CDR3 region is CATSEDPTSEQFF. The CDR3 DNA follows: TGTGCCACCAGTGAGGACCCGACTAGTGAGCAGTTCTTC.

This chain connects TRBV25-1 to TRBJ1-4, with unresolved D. CDR3 length: 14 residues. V was pared by 1 base and J by 5 bases, with 8 bases between. CDR1 and CDR2 (germline): MGHDK, SYGVNS. The CDR3 sequence: CASSEFRGNEKLFF. In nucleotides, the CDR3 is TGTGCCAGCAGTGAATTTCGCGGAAATGAAAAACTGTTTTTT.

The chain has TRBV4-1 and TRBJ2-5, with D possibly matching TRBD2 (6 bases). The germline V gene encodes CDR1 MGHRA and CDR2 YSYEKL. The CDR3 is 16 residues long. Trimming removed 2 bases at V and 5 bases at J, with 18 bases between. The CDR3 is CASSQWFEAGTETQYF. The CDR3 nucleotides are TGCGCCAGCAGCCAATGGTTTGAGGCGGGGACGGAGACCCAGTACTTC.

The rearrangement joins TRBV6-6 to TRBJ1-2; D ambiguous. The CDR3 loop spans 13 amino acids. Trimming removed 4 bases at V and 4 bases at J, with 10 bases between. CDR1 is MNHNY and CDR2 is SVGAGI in the germline V gene (reference sequence). The CDR3 sequence is CASSSTEGYGYTF. The CDR3 DNA reads TGTGCCAGCAGTTCCACCGAGGGCTATGGCTACACCTTC.

The CDR3 DNA is TGCAGCGTTGTTAGGCAGGGTTCTGATCACGAGCAGTACTTC. Its protein is CSVVRQGSDHEQYF. This chain uses TRBV29-1 with TRBJ2-7; D is possibly TRBD1 (5 bases). Germline V gene data show CDR1 as SQVTM and CDR2 as ANQGSEA. The CDR3 sequence is 14 residues long. The germline V and J ends were trimmed by 4 bases and 5 bases, with 18 bases remaining between them.

The table lists this clone with a count of one. Other DNA sequences within the sample encode an identical CDR3. The chain combines TRBV5-1 with TRBJ2-2; D gene ambiguous. The germline CDR1 and CDR2 sequences are SGHRS and YFSETQ. There are 12 residues in the CDR3. The germline V and J ends were trimmed by 4 bases and 2 bases, with 3 bases remaining between them. CDR3 in amino acids: CASSLNTGELFF. The CDR3 DNA sequence: TGCGCCAGCAGCCTCAACACCGGGGAGCTGTTTTTT.

DNA of the CDR3: TGTGCCAGCAGCCCACGGGTTATGTTCGGTGGCTACACCTTC. Its protein product is CASSPRVMFGGYTF. This chain joins TRBV4-2 and TRBJ1-2; D ambiguous. V lost 4 bases to trimming and J lost 7 bases, with 16 bases between them. The CDR3 runs to 14 residues. Germline V gene data show CDR1 as LGHNA and CDR2 as YNFKEQ.

The V call is TRBV28, the J call TRBJ2-1; the match to TRBD1 covers 8 bases. Germline lookup yields CDR1 MDHEN and CDR2 SYDVKM. CDR3 length: 15 amino acids. The V segment lost 6 bases and the J segment 5 bases; nucleotides outside the gene matches: 9. The CDR3 loop reads CASRPSGGAHNEQFF. The CDR3 nucleotides read TGTGCCAGCAGACCTTCAGGGGGCGCGCACAATGAGCAGTTCTTC.

The chain carries TRBV5-1 and TRBJ1-2; TRBD1 aligns across 7 bases. The CDR3 sequence is 14 residues long. The J segment lost 3 bases and the V segment lost 1 base, leaving 3 bases of the junction unmatched. CDR1 SGHRS and CDR2 YFSETQ come from the germline V gene. This CDR3 is CASSLTQGDYGYTF. DNA for the CDR3: TGCGCCAGCAGCTTGACGCAGGGGGACTATGGCTACACCTTC.

This clone turned up a few times. This chain joins TRBV10-3 and TRBJ2-3; D uncertain. In germline, CDR1 is ENHRY, CDR2 SYGVKD. The CDR3 covers 13 residues. V lost 2 bases and J 3 bases, leaving 6 bases between the germline ends. The CDR3 region has the DNA TGTGCCATCAGTGAGGCCGGGACAGATACGCAGTATTTT. Protein product: CAISEAGTDTQYF.

This chain joins TRBV6-5 and TRBJ1-5; possibly TRBD1 for D (6 bases). CDR1 MNHEY and CDR2 SVGAGI come from the germline V gene. Trimming removed 7 bases at V and 3 bases at J, with 13 bases between. CDR3 length: 14 residues. This CDR3 reads CASTGALPNQPQHF. The DNA of the CDR3 is TGTGCCAGCACAGGGGCGTTACCCAATCAGCCCCAGCATTTT.

The rearrangement joins TRBV19 to TRBJ2-1, with unresolved D. Per germline, CDR1 LNHDA and CDR2 SQIVND (reference sequence). The CDR3 extends over 12 amino acids. V was shortened by 3 bases and J by 8 bases, with 8 bases between the two germline ends. The CDR3 loop reads CASSILRDEQFF. The CDR3 coding sequence is TGTGCCAGTAGTATTCTCCGCGATGAGCAGTTCTTC.

Only one count was recorded for this clone. The chain links TRBV11-3 to TRBJ2-5; TRBD1 might be the D (5 bases). Between the trimmed V and J ends, which lost 1 base and 2 bases, there was a span of 14 bases. The CDR3 has 16 residues. Germline V gives CDR1 SGHNT, CDR2 YENEEA. CDR3 residues: CASSLGLTGAQETQYF. In DNA, the CDR3 is TGTGCCAGCAGCTTAGGGCTTACAGGAGCACAAGAGACCCAGTACTTC. Based on the CDR3 plus reference TRBV11-3 and TRBJ2-5, the full variable domain is EAGVVQSPRYKIIEKKQPVAFWCNPISGHNTLYWYLQNLGQGPELLIRYENEEAVDDSQLPKDRFSAERLKGVDSTLKIQPAELGDSAVYLCASSLGLTGAQETQYFGPGTRLLVL.

This clone was recorded a few times. J is TRBJ1-6 and V is TRBV28; maybe TRBD1 (6 bases). V gave up 4 bases and J gave up 9 bases, with 19 bases separating them. CDR1 is MDHEN, CDR2 SYDVKM, per germline. The CDR3 runs 16 residues. The CDR3 sequence is CASSSTSQGWGSPLHF. The CDR3 region has the DNA TGTGCCAGCAGTTCCACGTCCCAGGGGTGGGGTTCACCCCTCCACTTT.

The gene calls are TRBV7-2 and TRBJ1-5; 7 bases are shared with TRBD1. V gave up 4 bases and J gave up 5 bases; unmatched junction bases: 8. Germline CDR1 and CDR2: SGHTA and FQGNSA. The CDR3 runs 15 residues. The CDR3 spells CASSWRTGRDQPQHF. The CDR3 bases are TGTGCCAGCAGCTGGCGGACAGGCCGGGATCAGCCCCAGCATTTT.

This clone was observed once. The V and J genes are TRBV5-1 and TRBJ1-3, with D unclear. CDR1 and CDR2 from the germline V gene are SGHRS and YFSETQ. This CDR3 comprises 14 residues. The germline V and J ends were trimmed by 8 bases and 2 bases, with 14 bases remaining between them. The CDR3 region is CASRTAGTGNTIYF. CDR3 DNA sequence: TGCGCCAGTCGGACGGCCGGGACTGGAAACACCATATATTTT.

The chain links TRBV27 to TRBJ2-1, with a weak D call TRBD2 (7 bases). This CDR3 is 14 amino acids long. Looked up from germline, CDR1 is MNHEY and CDR2 is SMNVEV (reference sequence). Trimming left V 10 bases short and J 12 bases short, with 25 bases between. DNA for the CDR3: TGTGCCACCCGGGGGGCTAGCGGTTTGATCCGGCAGTTCTTC. As protein: CATRGASGLIRQFF.

CDR3 sequence reads: CASSPPTRGDNEQFF. The CDR3 bases are TGTGCCAGTAGTCCCCCCACCCGCGGTGACAATGAGCAGTTCTTC. The gene calls are TRBV19 and TRBJ2-1; D unclear. V was cut by 5 bases and J by 5 bases, with 16 bases left in between. The germline V gene encodes CDR1 LNHDA and CDR2 SQIVND (reference sequence). The CDR3 consists of 15 residues.

The rearrangement links TRBV30 to TRBJ1-2, with 7 bases identical to TRBD1. CDR1 GTSNPN and CDR2 SVGIG come from the germline V gene (reference sequence). The CDR3 consists of 13 residues. V was pared by 2 bases and J by 5 bases, with 5 bases of the junction left unmatched. The CDR3 sequence is CAWSQGGGYGYTF. The CDR3 nucleotides are TGTGCCTGGAGTCAGGGGGGAGGATATGGCTACACCTTC.

This rearrangement joins TRBV5-4 to TRBJ2-7; D call uncertain. The CDR3 is 14 residues long. The germline gives CDR1 SGHNT, CDR2 YYREEE (reference sequence). Between the trimmed V and J ends, which lost 3 bases and 0 bases, there was a span of 10 bases. CDR3 DNA: TGTGCCAGCAGCTCTAGTCGCCCCTCCTACGAGCAGTACTTC. Protein sequence: CASSSSRPSYEQYF.

J is TRBJ1-1 and V is TRBV9, with 9 bases lining up with TRBD1. With 0 bases clipped from V and 5 bases from J, the junction kept 2 bases outside the gene matches. The length of the CDR3 is 14 residues. The V gene's germline CDR1 is SGDLS and CDR2 YYNGEE. In DNA form, the CDR3 reads TGTGCCAGCAGCGTAGGACAGGGGGTTACTGAAGCTTTCTTT. This sequence encodes CASSVGQGVTEAFF.